The 30 T cell receptor beta chains presented below share a single source sample, sequenced in a study of cytomegalovirus exposure and HLA in healthy donors. The PCR employed 60 Vbeta primers together with 13 Jbeta primers. The protocol was immunoSEQ multiplex PCR, while the TCRdb copy is restricted to in-frame clones and leaves out a portion. Among 100,000 or so clones listed, about 70% were seen once. The sample consisted of PBMCs. Every receptor here comes from a woman aged 18-35 years in good health and CMV-seropositive.

The chain carries TRBV28 and TRBJ1-5, with 7 bases matching TRBD1. The ends lost 5 bases at V and 1 base at J; junction bases unmatched: 11. Germline V gene lookup returns CDR1 MDHEN and CDR2 SYDVKM. The CDR3 sequence is 17 residues long. The CDR3 DNA sequence: TGTGCCAGCAGTACAGCGATGACAGGGTCAAGCAATCAGCCCCAGCATTTT. Translation: CASSTAMTGSSNQPQHF.

The chain has TRBV18 and TRBJ1-5; D gene ambiguous. The ends were cut back, 2 bases at V and 5 bases at J, with 7 bases in the middle. Per the germline V gene, CDR1 is KGHSH and CDR2 is LQKENI. The CDR3 is 13 amino acids. The CDR3 DNA reads TGTGCCAGCTCACCAGGCGCGGATCAGCCCCAGCATTTT. Protein: CASSPGADQPQHF. The whole variable domain, remainder taken from reference TRBV18 and TRBJ1-5, is NAGVMQNPRHLVRRRGQEARLRCSPMKGHSHVYWYRQLPEEGLKFMVYLQKENIIDESGMPKERFSAEFPKEGPSILRIQQVVRGDSAAYFCASSPGADQPQHFGDGTRLSIL.

This chain links TRBV27 with TRBJ2-1; 9 nucleotides agree with TRBD2. V lost 2 bases to trimming and J lost 6 bases; unmatched junction nucleotides: 8. The CDR3 has 16 amino acids. Germline values: CDR1 MNHEY, CDR2 SMNVEV (reference sequence). The CDR3 here is CASSLDASGKGNEQFF. In nucleotides, the CDR3 is TGTGCCAGCAGTTTAGATGCTAGCGGGAAAGGCAATGAGCAGTTCTTC.

This CDR3 reads CASSNSHNQPQHF. Written as DNA, the CDR3 is TGTGCCAGCAGTAACAGCCATAATCAGCCCCAGCATTTT. The genes are TRBV27 and TRBJ1-5, with D hard to call. The CDR3 totals 13 residues. Germline CDR1 reads MNHEY; CDR2 reads SMNVEV (reference sequence). The V and J ends lost 5 bases and 4 bases respectively, with 9 bases between them.

J is TRBJ2-5 and V is TRBV7-9; 9 nucleotides line up with TRBD1. The V gene's germline CDR1 is SEHNR and CDR2 FQNEAQ (reference sequence). Trimming at V came to 1 base and at J to 5 bases, leaving 2 bases not matched to a gene. The CDR3 length is 14 residues. The CDR3: CASSLGDRAETQYF. The DNA of the CDR3 is TGTGCCAGCAGCTTAGGGGACAGGGCCGAGACCCAGTACTTC.

The chain combines TRBV7-3 with TRBJ2-7; TRBD1 matches at 11 bases. With V trimmed by 5 bases and J by 2 bases, 5 bases remained unmatched. The CDR3 runs to 15 residues. CDR1 is SGHTA and CDR2 is FQGTGA in the germline V gene. The CDR3 sequence is CASSPGTGGTYEQYF. For the CDR3, the DNA is TGTGCCAGCAGCCCTGGGACAGGGGGAACCTACGAGCAGTACTTC.

The CDR3 sequence: CASSYQGSYEQYF. The CDR3 DNA reads as TGTGCCAGCAGTTACCAGGGGTCCTACGAGCAGTACTTC. This rearrangement joins TRBV27 to TRBJ2-7; tentative D call: TRBD1 (6 bases). CDR1 and CDR2 (germline): MNHEY, SMNVEV (reference sequence). V was pared by 4 bases and J by 1 base, with 8 bases between. The CDR3 length is 13 residues.

CDR3 amino acids: CAIPIAADSYEQYF. The DNA for the CDR3 is TGTGCCATCCCTATAGCGGCTGACTCCTACGAGCAGTACTTC. The genes are TRBV10-3 and TRBJ2-7, with D possibly being TRBD2 (6 bases). V was clipped by 8 bases and J by 0 bases, with 14 bases between them. Germline CDR1 and CDR2: ENHRY and SYGVKD. CDR3 length: 14 residues.

The V call is TRBV7-9, the J call TRBJ2-3; 7 bases align to TRBD2. Trimming at V came to 7 bases and at J to 6 bases, leaving 22 bases not matched to a gene. The CDR3 runs 18 residues. The germline V gene encodes CDR1 SEHNR and CDR2 FQNEAQ (reference sequence). This CDR3 reads CASNILTFGTTPPDTQYF. DNA of the CDR3: TGTGCCAGCAACATCCTTACTTTCGGGACTACCCCTCCGGATACGCAGTATTTT.

This sequence joins TRBV19 and TRBJ2-7; D might be TRBD2 (5 bases). Germline values: CDR1 LNHDA, CDR2 SQIVND (reference sequence). The CDR3 spans 15 residues. V shed 4 bases and J shed 2 bases, with 15 bases lying between them. The CDR3 bases are TGTGCCAGTAGTACGGGGAAATCGGGCCCCTACGAGCAGTACTTC. This encodes CASSTGKSGPYEQYF.

This clone came up once. The chain couples TRBV18 to TRBJ1-1; no clear D. The germline CDR1 and CDR2 sequences are KGHSH and LQKENI. The length of the CDR3 is 15 residues. Trimming shortened V by 2 bases and J by 0 bases, and 10 bases separated the two germline ends. The CDR3 nucleotides are TGTGCCAGCTCACCAATGGCAGATTTGAACACTGAAGCTTTCTTT. Translating gives CASSPMADLNTEAFF.

As regards this clone: This sample also contains other DNA sequences that code for the same CDR3. This chain links TRBV27 with TRBJ1-5, with D possibly TRBD1 on 5 matching bases. Germline CDR1 MNHEY, CDR2 SMNVEV (reference sequence). The CDR3 has 14 amino acids. V dropped 2 bases and J dropped 0 bases, with 5 bases sitting between them. CDR3 amino acids: CASSLRGSNQPQHF. The CDR3 region has the DNA TGTGCCAGCAGTTTAAGGGGTAGCAATCAGCCCCAGCATTTT.

The rearrangement joins TRBV28 to TRBJ1-4, with no clear D. V was trimmed by 7 bases and J by 6 bases, leaving 15 bases between them. This CDR3 is 14 amino acids long. Germline assignment: CDR1 MDHEN and CDR2 SYDVKM. This chain's CDR3 is CASMGPPSDEKLFF. The CDR3 DNA is TGTGCCAGCATGGGCCCCCCCTCGGATGAAAAACTGTTTTTT.

V usage is TRBV7-2 and J usage is TRBJ2-7; 7 nucleotides align to TRBD1. The junction had 7 bases not matched to a gene; V was cut back by 5 bases and J by 6 bases. The CDR3 totals 13 residues. Germline lookup yields CDR1 SGHTA and CDR2 FQGNSA. CDR3 loop: CASSPMTGTEQYF. The CDR3 DNA follows: TGTGCCAGCAGCCCCATGACAGGGACCGAGCAGTACTTC.

The chain uses TRBV28 and TRBJ2-7; 9 nucleotides line up with TRBD1. From germline, CDR1 is MDHEN and CDR2 SYDVKM. With 8 bases clipped from V and 5 bases from J, the junction kept 10 bases outside the gene matches. The CDR3 runs 14 residues. CDR3 coding DNA: TGTGCCAGCGAAGGACAGGGGTTCACCGACGAGCAGTACTTC. Residues: CASEGQGFTDEQYF.

V is TRBV19 and J is TRBJ2-1; 8 bases are a match to TRBD1. V lost 6 bases to trimming and J lost 8 bases; unmatched junction nucleotides: 9. Per the germline V gene, CDR1 is LNHDA and CDR2 is SQIVND (reference sequence). The CDR3 runs to 14 residues. The CDR3 nucleotides read TGTGCCAGTAGCACCCCGGCAGGGGGCGATGAGCAGTTCTTC. Protein: CASSTPAGGDEQFF.

J is TRBJ2-2 and V is TRBV6-4; D is unresolved. Germline CDR1 is MRHNA and CDR2 is SNTAGT. The V end lost 8 bases, the J end lost 2 bases, and 9 bases lay between the germline ends. There are 13 residues in the CDR3. The CDR3 sequence: CASRRPNTGELFF. The CDR3 DNA follows: TGTGCCAGCCGGAGACCTAACACCGGGGAGCTGTTTTTT.

This sequence joins TRBV7-6 and TRBJ2-1, with TRBD1 matching 11 bases. V was pared by 5 bases and J by 6 bases, with 9 bases of the junction left unmatched. The CDR3 has 16 amino acids. Germline assignment: CDR1 SGHVS and CDR2 FNYEAQ. The CDR3 bases are TGTGCCAGCAGCCCCTGGACAGGGGGCGTCTCCAATGAGCAGTTCTTC. As protein: CASSPWTGGVSNEQFF.

The table lists this clone with a few counts. The gene calls are TRBV10-3 and TRBJ1-1; TRBD1 matches 7 bases. The CDR3 has 14 amino acids. The ends lost 3 bases at V and 3 bases at J; junction bases unmatched: 4. Per germline, CDR1 ENHRY and CDR2 SYGVKD. The chain's CDR3 is CAISESDRDTEAFF. DNA for the CDR3: TGTGCCATCAGTGAATCTGACAGGGACACTGAAGCTTTCTTT.

The chain joins TRBV5-6 to TRBJ2-7, with 8 bases fitting TRBD2. The CDR3 has 13 amino acids. In germline, CDR1 is SGHDT, CDR2 YYEEEE. The V gene end was trimmed by 4 bases and the J gene end by 4 bases; junction bases not matched to a gene: 4. The CDR3 DNA is TGTGCCAGCAGCCCGGGGGGGGAATACGAGCAGTACTTC. This encodes CASSPGGEYEQYF. Drawing the rest from reference TRBV5-6 and TRBJ2-7, the complete variable domain is DAGVTQSPTHLIKTRGQQVTLRCSPKSGHDTVSWYQQALGQGPQFIFQYYEEEERQRGNFPDRFSGHQFPNYSSELNVNALLLGDSALYLCASSPGGEYEQYFGPGTRLTVT.

The V and J genes are TRBV5-5 and TRBJ1-2; D not resolved. V lost 4 bases to trimming and J lost 4 bases, with 17 bases between them. Looked up from germline, CDR1 is SGHKS and CDR2 is YYEKEE (reference sequence). There are 15 residues in the CDR3. In DNA, the CDR3 is TGTGCCAGCAGCCCCCTGGAGACCAACCTCTATGGCTACACCTTC. Translating gives CASSPLETNLYGYTF.

As concerns this clone: A much larger clone lies a single base off, so this may be a read error. The chain joins TRBV6-1 to TRBJ2-1, with D hard to call. The CDR3 has 11 residues. CDR1 MNHNS and CDR2 SASEGT come from the germline V gene. Trimming stripped 6 bases from V and 4 bases from J, with 4 bases between. DNA for the CDR3: TGTGCCAGCAGGGAGTACAATGAGCAGTTCTTC. Encoded protein: CASREYNEQFF.

The chain employs TRBV29-1 and TRBJ2-5, with TRBD2 matching over 12 bases. V dropped 8 bases and J dropped 3; count of bases not matched to a gene: 4. Germline values: CDR1 SQVTM, CDR2 ANQGSEA. The CDR3 contains 13 residues. The CDR3 sequence: CSSWTSGKETQYF. DNA for the CDR3: TGCAGCTCTTGGACTAGCGGGAAAGAGACCCAGTACTTC.

The chain employs TRBV9 and TRBJ2-2; D is uncertain. The germline CDR1 and CDR2 sequences are SGDLS and YYNGEE. The CDR3 runs to 16 residues. Trimming stripped 1 base from V and 0 bases from J, with 10 bases between. The CDR3 sequence is CASSVLGLPNTGELFF. The CDR3 DNA follows: TGTGCCAGCAGCGTACTCGGGTTACCGAACACCGGGGAGCTGTTTTTT. Complete variable domain (other parts from reference TRBV9 and TRBJ2-2): DSGVTQTPKHLITATGQRVTLRCSPRSGDLSVYWYQQSLDQGLQFLIQYYNGEERAKGNILERFSAQQFPDLHSELNLSSLELGDSALYFCASSVLGLPNTGELFFGEGSRLTVL.

This rearrangement joins TRBV7-2 to TRBJ2-1; maybe TRBD1 (5 bases). V lost 1 base and J 5 bases, leaving 9 bases between the germline ends. CDR1 SGHTA and CDR2 FQGNSA come from the germline V gene. The CDR3 has 14 residues. CDR3 DNA sequence: TGTGCCAGCAGCTTAGTGGTCAGGGACAATGAGCAGTTCTTC. It encodes CASSLVVRDNEQFF.

This clone was counted between two and nine times. V usage is TRBV9 and J usage is TRBJ1-5, with D maybe TRBD1 (5 bases). This CDR3 has 15 residues. CDR1 and CDR2 (germline): SGDLS, YYNGEE. The germline V and J ends were trimmed by 0 bases and 4 bases, with 11 bases remaining between them. DNA of the CDR3: TGTGCCAGCAGCGTAGCTGGGGGGGAGAATCAGCCCCAGCATTTT. The encoded protein is CASSVAGGENQPQHF. Together with reference TRBV9 and TRBJ1-5, the CDR3 gives the full variable domain: DSGVTQTPKHLITATGQRVTLRCSPRSGDLSVYWYQQSLDQGLQFLIQYYNGEERAKGNILERFSAQQFPDLHSELNLSSLELGDSALYFCASSVAGGENQPQHFGDGTRLSIL.

V usage is TRBV2 and J usage is TRBJ2-7, with 12 bases lining up with TRBD1. The ends lost 4 bases at V and 0 bases at J; junction bases unmatched: 1. The germline V gene has CDR1 SNHLY and CDR2 FYNNEI. This CDR3 contains 15 residues. This CDR3 is CASSGDRGLSYEQYF. In nucleotides, the CDR3 is TGTGCCAGCAGTGGGGACAGGGGGCTCTCCTACGAGCAGTACTTC.

The genes are TRBV6-1 and TRBJ1-5; 9 bases match TRBD1. Germline V gene lookup returns CDR1 MNHNS and CDR2 SASEGT. V shed 3 bases and J 0 bases; nucleotides not matched to a gene: 9. The CDR3 length is 18 residues. Here the CDR3 DNA reads TGTGCCAGCAGTGAGAAACAGGGGGCGACCTATAGCAATCAGCCCCAGCATTTT. Amino acids: CASSEKQGATYSNQPQHF.

V and J are TRBV29-1 and TRBJ2-7, with 7 bases aligning to TRBD2. The CDR3 has 16 amino acids. V was pared by 0 bases and J by 0 bases, with 8 bases of the junction left unmatched. Looked up from germline, CDR1 is SQVTM and CDR2 is ANQGSEA. CDR3 coding DNA: TGCAGCGTTGAAGAGTTTAGCGGGCCAAGCTCCTACGAGCAGTACTTC. Amino acids: CSVEEFSGPSSYEQYF.

This clone was found once. The chain combines TRBV30 with TRBJ2-5; 11 bases fit TRBD2. The CDR3 extends over 13 amino acids. Unmatched junction bases numbered 11, after V lost 4 bases and J lost 13 bases. Germline lookup yields CDR1 GTSNPN and CDR2 SVGIG (reference sequence). The CDR3 bases are TGTGCCTGGAAGATAGGACTAGCGGGCCCTCCGTACTTC. Protein: CAWKIGLAGPPYF.